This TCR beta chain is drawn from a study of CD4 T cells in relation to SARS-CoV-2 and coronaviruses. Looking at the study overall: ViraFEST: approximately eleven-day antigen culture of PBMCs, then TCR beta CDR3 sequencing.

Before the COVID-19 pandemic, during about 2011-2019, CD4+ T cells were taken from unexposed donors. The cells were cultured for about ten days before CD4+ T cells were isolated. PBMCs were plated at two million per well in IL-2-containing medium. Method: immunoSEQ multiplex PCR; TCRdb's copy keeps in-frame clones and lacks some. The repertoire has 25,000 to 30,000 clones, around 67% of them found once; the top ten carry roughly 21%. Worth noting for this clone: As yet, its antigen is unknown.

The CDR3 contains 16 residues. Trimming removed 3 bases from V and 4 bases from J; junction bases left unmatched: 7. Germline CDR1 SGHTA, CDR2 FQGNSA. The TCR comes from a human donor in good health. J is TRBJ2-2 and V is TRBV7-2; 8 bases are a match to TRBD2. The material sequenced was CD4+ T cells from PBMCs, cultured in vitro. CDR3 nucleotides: TGTGCCAGCAGCTTCATCCCCGGGGGGGCCACCGGGGAGCTGTTTTTT. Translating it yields CASSFIPGGATGELFF.